This T cell receptor (beta chain) appears in the sequencing data of a study of blood T cells in healthy people across ages. Germline values: CDR1 SGHRS, CDR2 YFSETQ. The CDR3 totals 13 residues. Between the trimmed V and J ends, which lost 2 bases and 3 bases, there was a span of 9 bases. This clonotype occurred many times. Its target is unknown. Study-level results: Roughly linearly, TCR beta diversity per million T cells fell as age increased. Aged donors had fewer naive CD4+ cells and lower diversity than long-lived donors.

A second PCR of 7 to 11 cycles used a sample-barcoded 5' primer and a J-beta primer mix. TCRdb re-called the 5' RACE reads with MiXCR, one entry per CDR3 protein. The sample includes approximately 1.5 million distinct CDR3 sequences, about 35% seen only once; the top ten take roughly 10%. Sequenced input: blood. The chain couples TRBV5-1 to TRBJ2-7; D unresolved. The origin of this receptor is a woman in her twenties or thirties in good health. CDR3 DNA sequence: TGCGCCAGCAGCTTCGGTAAGGTCTACGAGCAGTACTTC. It yields the protein CASSFGKVYEQYF.